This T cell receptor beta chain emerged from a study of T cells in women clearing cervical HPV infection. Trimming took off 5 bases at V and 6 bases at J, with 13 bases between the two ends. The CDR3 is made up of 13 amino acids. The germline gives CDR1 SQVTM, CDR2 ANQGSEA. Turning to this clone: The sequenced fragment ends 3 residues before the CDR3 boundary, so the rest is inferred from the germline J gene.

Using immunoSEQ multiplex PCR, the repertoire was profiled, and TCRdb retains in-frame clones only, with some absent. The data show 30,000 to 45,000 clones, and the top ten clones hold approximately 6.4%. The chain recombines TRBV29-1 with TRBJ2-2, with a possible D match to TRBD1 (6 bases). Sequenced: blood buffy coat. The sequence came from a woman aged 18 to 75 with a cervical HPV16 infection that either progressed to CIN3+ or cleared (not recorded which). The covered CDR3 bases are TGCAGCGTTCGGACAGCCGTTTCCGGGGAG. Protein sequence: CSVRTAVSGE. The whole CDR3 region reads CSVRTAVSGELFF.